These T cell receptor beta chains were read from a single sample in a study of post-analysis software for immune sequencing data. TCRdb reanalysed the PCR reads using MiXCR and keeps one entry per CDR3 protein. The table has roughly 650,000 distinct CDR3 sequences, around 64% seen once. Sequencing was done on a sample of blood. These receptors came from a girl aged 2 to 10 with multiple sclerosis. Each CDR3 is given with its conserved first and last residue. The order of the fields is D gene, V gene, J gene, clone size, CDR3 protein, CDR3 DNA. D genes are given only for firm matches. Clone size is given for some rows only: seen once, a few or many times, or a class if the clone is expanded.

D: NA
V: TRBV12-3/TRBV12-4
J: TRBJ2-7
size: few
CDR3: CASSLAASYEQYF
DNA: TGTGCCAGCAGCTTGGCGGCCTCCTACGAGCAGTACTTC

D: NA
V: TRBV18
J: TRBJ2-7
size: NA
CDR3: CASSPYGAGNIYEQYF
DNA: TGTGCCAGCTCACCATATGGGGCAGGGAACATCTACGAGCAGTACTTC

D: NA
V: TRBV27
J: TRBJ1-1
size: NA
CDR3: CASRVWGVGGAGGSDTEAFF
DNA: TGTGCCAGCAGAGTTTGGGGGGTCGGGGGGGCAGGTGGGAGCGACACTGAAGCTTTCTTT

D: NA
V: TRBV12-3/TRBV12-4
J: TRBJ2-7
size: NA
CDR3: CASSPGHRGSYEQYF
DNA: TGTGCCAGCAGTCCCGGGCACCGAGGCTCCTACGAGCAGTACTTC

D: NA
V: TRBV7-7
J: TRBJ2-5
size: NA
CDR3: CASSLVGVTQETQYF
DNA: TGTGCCAGCAGCTTAGTGGGGGTCACTCAAGAGACCCAGTACTTC

D: TRBD2
V: TRBV29-1
J: TRBJ2-7
size: few
CDR3: CSVKPFAGDAYEQYF
DNA: TGCAGCGTTAAACCTTTTGCGGGAGACGCCTACGAGCAGTACTTC

D: NA
V: TRBV20-1
J: TRBJ2-6
size: few
CDR3: CSAGGDGANVRTF
DNA: TGCAGTGCCGGAGGGGACGGGGCCAACGTCCGGACTTTC

D: TRBD2
V: TRBV20-1
J: TRBJ2-1
size: once
CDR3: CSARALAGSYNEQFF
DNA: TGCAGTGCTAGAGCGCTAGCGGGGAGTTACAATGAGCAGTTCTTC

D: NA
V: TRBV3-1
J: TRBJ1-6
size: once
CDR3: CASSQGEGYNSPLHF
DNA: TGTGCCAGCAGCCAAGGAGAGGGGTATAATTCACCCCTCCACTTT

D: TRBD2
V: TRBV7-9
J: TRBJ2-7
size: once
CDR3: CASSLYTSSGRNSYEQYF
DNA: TGTGCCAGCAGCTTATACACCTCTAGCGGGAGGAACTCCTACGAGCAGTACTTC

D: NA
V: TRBV5-1
J: TRBJ2-5
size: NA
CDR3: CASSLSSIETQYF
DNA: TGCGCCAGCAGCTTGAGTAGTATAGAGACCCAGTACTTC

D: NA
V: TRBV6-5
J: TRBJ2-7
size: few
CDR3: CASSYSPKASYEQYF
DNA: TGTGCCAGCAGTTACTCACCGAAGGCAAGCTACGAGCAGTACTTC

D: NA
V: TRBV9
J: TRBJ2-5
size: NA
CDR3: CASSPLPDRETQYF
DNA: TGTGCCAGCAGCCCCTTGCCGGACAGAGAGACCCAGTACTTC

D: NA
V: TRBV24-1
J: TRBJ2-1
size: NA
CDR3: CATSDLIGRGNEQFF
DNA: TGTGCCACCAGTGATTTGATTGGTAGGGGGAATGAGCAGTTCTTC

D: TRBD2
V: TRBV6-6
J: TRBJ2-1
size: NA
CDR3: CASSSAMSGGAVDEQFF
DNA: TGTGCCAGCAGTTCCGCTATGAGCGGGGGGGCAGTGGATGAGCAGTTCTTC

D: NA
V: TRBV30
J: TRBJ1-6
size: NA
CDR3: CAWSVGLNSVSPLHF
DNA: TGTGCCTGGAGTGTGGGTTTGAATTCCGTTTCACCCCTCCACTTT

D: TRBD2
V: TRBV4-3
J: TRBJ2-2
size: NA
CDR3: CASSPLAGGHRPGELFF
DNA: TGCGCCAGCAGCCCGCTAGCGGGGGGCCACAGGCCCGGGGAGCTGTTTTTT

D: NA
V: TRBV20-1
J: TRBJ1-2
size: NA
CDR3: CSAEDSINYGYTF
DNA: TGCAGTGCCGAGGACAGCATTAACTATGGCTACACCTTC

D: NA
V: TRBV21-1
J: TRBJ2-1
size: NA
CDR3: CASSKEEGYNEQFF
DNA: TGTGCCAGCAGCAAAGAGGAAGGGTACAATGAGCAGTTCTTC

D: NA
V: TRBV12-3/TRBV12-4
J: TRBJ2-1
size: NA
CDR3: CASSFVRGEQFF
DNA: TGTGCCAGCAGTTTTGTTAGAGGCGAGCAGTTCTTC

D: NA
V: TRBV4-3
J: TRBJ2-3
size: NA
CDR3: CASSQGEIGSTDTQYF
DNA: TGCGCCAGCAGCCAAGGGGAGATTGGCAGCACAGATACGCAGTATTTT

D: TRBD1
V: TRBV5-1
J: TRBJ2-7
size: few
CDR3: CASSLGPRTGEAYEQYF
DNA: TGCGCCAGCAGCTTGGGTCCCCGGACAGGGGAGGCCTACGAGCAGTACTTC

D: TRBD2
V: TRBV20-1
J: TRBJ2-1
size: NA
CDR3: CSAQRAGVEEGEQFF
DNA: TGCAGTGCCCAGAGGGCGGGAGTGGAGGAAGGTGAGCAGTTCTTC

D: TRBD1
V: TRBV4-3
J: TRBJ1-6
size: NA
CDR3: CASSQASTGGRYNSPLHF
DNA: TGCGCCAGCAGCCAGGCTAGCACAGGGGGCCGCTATAATTCACCCCTCCACTTT

D: NA
V: TRBV7-9
J: TRBJ1-2
size: NA
CDR3: CASSQKGGDGYTF
DNA: TGTGCCAGCAGCCAAAAAGGGGGGGATGGCTACACCTTC

D: NA
V: TRBV29-1
J: TRBJ2-5
size: few
CDR3: CSVGPHLGTQYF
DNA: TGCAGCGTGGGGCCACACTTGGGGACCCAGTACTTC

D: TRBD1
V: TRBV19
J: TRBJ2-7
size: NA
CDR3: CASAPGQGSSYEQYF
DNA: TGTGCCAGTGCCCCTGGACAGGGGAGTTCCTACGAGCAGTACTTC

D: NA
V: TRBV28
J: TRBJ2-5
size: NA
CDR3: CASRSRQEETQYF
DNA: TGTGCCAGCAGGTCCCGACAGGAAGAGACCCAGTACTTC

D: NA
V: TRBV7-6
J: TRBJ2-1
size: few
CDR3: CASSLPSGDNEQFF
DNA: TGTGCCAGCAGCTTACCCTCCGGAGACAATGAGCAGTTCTTC

D: TRBD2
V: TRBV6-2/TRBV6-3
J: TRBJ2-5
size: few
CDR3: CASSYRLAGWETQYF
DNA: TGTGCCAGCAGTTACCGACTAGCGGGGTGGGAGACCCAGTACTTC

D: TRBD2
V: TRBV5-1
J: TRBJ2-5
size: once
CDR3: CASSYAGAGQETQYF
DNA: TGCGCCAGCAGTTACGCGGGAGCAGGACAAGAGACCCAGTACTTC

D: NA
V: TRBV15
J: TRBJ1-1
size: NA
CDR3: CATSRDRGLDEAFF
DNA: TGTGCCACCAGCAGAGATCGAGGGCTAGATGAAGCTTTCTTT

D: NA
V: TRBV6-5
J: TRBJ2-3
size: NA
CDR3: CASSPRGGRTDTQYF
DNA: TGTGCCAGCAGTCCACGTGGCGGGCGCACAGATACGCAGTATTTT

D: NA
V: TRBV5-6
J: TRBJ1-5
size: NA
CDR3: CASSLFPVGSNQPQHF
DNA: TGTGCCAGCAGCTTGTTTCCGGTAGGAAGCAATCAGCCCCAGCATTTT

D: NA
V: TRBV5-6
J: TRBJ1-1
size: NA
CDR3: CASRPGLQNTEAFF
DNA: TGTGCCAGCAGGCCCGGACTGCAGAACACTGAAGCTTTCTTT

D: TRBD2
V: TRBV20-1
J: TRBJ2-3
size: few
CDR3: CSAEGLAGASDTQYF
DNA: TGCAGTGCTGAAGGACTAGCGGGAGCATCAGATACGCAGTATTTT

D: TRBD2
V: TRBV20-1
J: TRBJ2-1
size: few
CDR3: CSGRGSAGGEQFF
DNA: TGCAGCGGGCGGGGCTCTGCGGGAGGTGAGCAGTTCTTC

D: TRBD1
V: TRBV4-1
J: TRBJ2-7
size: NA
CDR3: CASSQGGQGRGEQYF
DNA: TGCGCCAGCAGCCAAGGCGGACAGGGGAGGGGGGAGCAGTACTTC

D: NA
V: TRBV5-6
J: TRBJ1-2
size: NA
CDR3: CASSFEVQGVPRYTF
DNA: TGTGCCAGCAGCTTTGAAGTCCAAGGGGTTCCCCGCTACACCTTC

D: NA
V: TRBV28
J: TRBJ2-7
size: NA
CDR3: CASSFLPPVKSYEQYF
DNA: TGTGCCAGCAGTTTTCTTCCTCCGGTCAAATCCTACGAGCAGTACTTC

D: TRBD1
V: TRBV20-1
J: TRBJ1-2
size: once
CDR3: CSASSRQGFNCGYTF
DNA: TGCAGTGCTAGTTCCCGACAGGGATTTAACTGTGGCTACACCTTC

D: TRBD1
V: TRBV6-5
J: TRBJ2-3
size: once
CDR3: CAGSYWTAGTGGSTDTQYF
DNA: TGTGCCGGCAGTTACTGGACAGCCGGGACAGGGGGGAGCACAGATACGCAGTATTTT

D: TRBD2
V: TRBV6-1
J: TRBJ2-5
size: NA
CDR3: CASSGRTSPGETQYF
DNA: TGTGCCAGCAGTGGAAGGACTAGCCCGGGAGAGACCCAGTACTTC

D: TRBD2
V: TRBV5-1
J: TRBJ2-1
size: few
CDR3: CASSGSGLEQFF
DNA: TGCGCCAGCAGCGGTAGCGGGCTAGAGCAGTTCTTC

D: TRBD1
V: TRBV29-1
J: TRBJ2-5
size: NA
CDR3: CSAQGVPGETQYF
DNA: TGCAGCGCACAGGGGGTCCCGGGCGAGACCCAGTACTTC

D: NA
V: TRBV2
J: TRBJ2-3
size: few
CDR3: CASSEVAFGSTSTDTQYF
DNA: TGTGCCAGCAGTGAAGTGGCCTTCGGCAGCACTAGCACAGATACGCAGTATTTT

D: NA
V: TRBV7-2
J: TRBJ2-3
size: NA
CDR3: CASSLALKAVDTQYF
DNA: TGTGCCAGCAGCTTAGCGCTTAAGGCAGTAGATACGCAGTATTTT

D: TRBD1
V: TRBV7-9
J: TRBJ1-2
size: few
CDR3: CASSLMSGQGSYGYTF
DNA: TGTGCCAGCAGCCTCATGTCCGGACAGGGTTCCTATGGCTACACCTTC

D: NA
V: TRBV20-1
J: TRBJ2-1
size: NA
CDR3: CSASVADYNEQFF
DNA: TGCAGTGCTAGTGTAGCGGACTACAATGAGCAGTTCTTC

D: NA
V: TRBV29-1
J: TRBJ1-1
size: NA
CDR3: CSVEYLTGAEAFF
DNA: TGCAGCGTTGAGTACCTTACGGGCGCTGAAGCTTTCTTT

D: TRBD1
V: TRBV12-3/TRBV12-4
J: TRBJ1-1
size: once
CDR3: CASSLSGQGNTEAFF
DNA: TGTGCCAGCAGTTTATCGGGACAGGGAAACACTGAAGCTTTCTTT

D: TRBD2
V: TRBV20-1
J: TRBJ2-5
size: NA
CDR3: CSARDPTGGQETQYF
DNA: TGCAGTGCTAGAGATCCCACGGGGGGTCAAGAGACCCAGTACTTC

D: TRBD2
V: TRBV3-1
J: TRBJ2-4
size: NA
CDR3: CASSPLTSGRALAKNIQYF
DNA: TGTGCCAGCAGCCCCCTGACTAGCGGGAGGGCCCTAGCCAAAAACATTCAGTACTTC

D: TRBD1
V: TRBV5-1
J: TRBJ2-7
size: NA
CDR3: CASSLEGATYEQYF
DNA: TGCGCCAGCAGCTTGGAGGGGGCAACCTACGAGCAGTACTTC

D: NA
V: TRBV20-1
J: TRBJ2-7
size: NA
CDR3: CSARVATYEQYF
DNA: TGCAGTGCTAGAGTTGCTACCTACGAGCAGTACTTC